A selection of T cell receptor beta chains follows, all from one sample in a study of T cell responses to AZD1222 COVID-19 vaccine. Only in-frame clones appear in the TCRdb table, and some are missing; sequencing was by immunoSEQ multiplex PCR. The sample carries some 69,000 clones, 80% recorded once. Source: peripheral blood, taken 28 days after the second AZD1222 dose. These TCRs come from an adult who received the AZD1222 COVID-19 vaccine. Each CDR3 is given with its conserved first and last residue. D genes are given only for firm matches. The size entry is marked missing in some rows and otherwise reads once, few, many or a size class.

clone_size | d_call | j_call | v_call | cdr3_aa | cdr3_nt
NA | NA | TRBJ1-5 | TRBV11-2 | CASSLGVDQPQHF | TGTGCCAGCAGCTTAGGAGTCGATCAGCCCCAGCATTTT
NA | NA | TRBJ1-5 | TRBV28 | CASSLGGGATYQPQHF | TGTGCCAGCAGTTTAGGTGGCGGGGCGACTTATCAGCCCCAGCATTTT
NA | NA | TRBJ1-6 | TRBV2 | CASSGTLNSPLHF | TGTGCCAGCAGCGGGACCCTAAATTCACCCCTCCACTTT
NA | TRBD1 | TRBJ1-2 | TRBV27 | CASSLLQGRRGYTF | TGTGCCAGCAGTTTACTACAGGGGAGGAGAGGCTACACCTTC
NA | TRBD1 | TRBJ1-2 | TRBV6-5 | CASSYRGQGTRGYTF | TGTGCCAGCAGTTATCGCGGACAGGGGACCAGAGGCTACACCTTC
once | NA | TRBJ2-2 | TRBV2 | CASRGESTGELFF | TGTGCCAGCAGGGGGGAGAGCACCGGGGAGCTGTTTTTT
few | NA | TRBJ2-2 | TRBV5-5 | CASSPTGGGNTGELFF | TGTGCCAGCAGCCCAACTGGGGGAGGGAACACCGGGGAGCTGTTTTTT
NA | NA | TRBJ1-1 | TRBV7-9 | CASSLVGALTEAFF | TGTGCCAGCAGCTTAGTAGGGGCGCTCACTGAAGCTTTCTTT
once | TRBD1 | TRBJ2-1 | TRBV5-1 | CASTRTGQGSEQFF | TGCGCCAGCACCCGGACCGGACAGGGGTCGGAGCAGTTCTTC
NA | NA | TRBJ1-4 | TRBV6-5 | CASSSENGRTNEKLFF | TGTGCCAGCAGTTCCGAAAACGGGAGAACTAATGAAAAACTGTTTTTT
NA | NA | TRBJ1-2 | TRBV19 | CASSDSFYGYTF | TGTGCCAGTAGTGACAGCTTCTATGGCTACACCTTC
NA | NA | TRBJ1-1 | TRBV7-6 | CASSLLGREATEAFF | TGTGCCAGCAGCTTACTCGGCAGGGAAGCTACTGAAGCTTTCTTT
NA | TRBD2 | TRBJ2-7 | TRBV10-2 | CASNLAGGPYEQYF | TGCGCCAGCAATCTAGCGGGGGGACCCTACGAGCAGTACTTC
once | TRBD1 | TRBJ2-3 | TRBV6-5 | CASSMDRSSTDTQYF | TGTGCCAGCAGTATGGACAGGTCTAGCACAGATACGCAGTATTTT
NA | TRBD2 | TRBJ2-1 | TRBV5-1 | CASSPGTSGGRGEQFF | TGCGCCAGCAGCCCGGGGACTAGCGGGGGCCGGGGTGAGCAGTTCTTC
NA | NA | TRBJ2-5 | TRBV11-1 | CASSPSFRETQYF | TGTGCCAGCAGTCCTAGCTTTCGAGAGACCCAGTACTTC
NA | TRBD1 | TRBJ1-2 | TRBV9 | CASSESRDSYGYTF | TGTGCCAGCAGCGAGTCTCGGGACAGCTATGGCTACACCTTC
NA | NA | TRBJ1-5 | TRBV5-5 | CASSLYVSHSNQPQHF | TGTGCCAGCAGCTTGTACGTCAGCCATAGCAATCAGCCCCAGCATTTT
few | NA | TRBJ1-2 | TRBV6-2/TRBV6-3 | CASSLTQRDTYGYTF | TGTGCCAGCAGCCTTACCCAGAGGGACACCTATGGCTACACCTTC
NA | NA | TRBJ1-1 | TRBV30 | CAWSLSSGNTEAFF | TGTGCCTGGAGCTTAAGCTCTGGGAACACTGAAGCTTTCTTT
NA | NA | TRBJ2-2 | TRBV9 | CASSVEPSTGELFF | TGTGCCAGCAGCGTAGAGCCGTCTACCGGGGAGCTGTTTTTT
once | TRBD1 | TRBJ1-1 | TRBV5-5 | CASSSDRVIKNTEAFF | TGTGCCAGCAGTTCTGACAGGGTTATAAAGAACACTGAAGCTTTCTTT
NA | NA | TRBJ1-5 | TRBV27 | CASSHLWSSAHSNQPQHF | TGTGCCAGCAGTCACCTTTGGTCATCCGCGCACAGCAATCAGCCCCAGCATTTT
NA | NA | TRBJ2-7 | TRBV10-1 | CASRPDDSYEQYF | TGCGCCAGCAGGCCGGACGACTCCTACGAGCAGTACTTC
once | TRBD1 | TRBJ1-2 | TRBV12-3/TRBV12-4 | CASRTGNSGYTF | TGTGCCAGCAGGACAGGGAACTCTGGCTACACCTTC
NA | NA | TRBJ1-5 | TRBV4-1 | CASSLGLGGVGQPQHF | TGCGCCAGCAGCCTAGGACTCGGGGGGGTCGGTCAGCCCCAGCATTTT
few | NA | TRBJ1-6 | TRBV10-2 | CASSDHPGKSPLHF | TGCGCCAGCAGTGACCACCCCGGGAAGTCACCCCTCCACTTT
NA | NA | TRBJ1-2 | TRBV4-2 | CASSQPGATNYGYTF | TGTGCCAGCAGCCAACCCGGGGCGACTAACTATGGCTACACCTTC
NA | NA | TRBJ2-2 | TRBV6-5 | CASNQGGTGELFF | TGTGCCAGCAATCAGGGTGGCACCGGGGAGCTGTTTTTT
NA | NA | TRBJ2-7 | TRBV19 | CASSPDSFYEQYF | TGTGCCAGTAGTCCCGACAGTTTCTACGAGCAGTACTTC
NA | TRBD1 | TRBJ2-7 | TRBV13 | CASSLGQGLYEQYF | TGTGCCAGCAGCCTGGGACAGGGGTTGTACGAGCAGTACTTC
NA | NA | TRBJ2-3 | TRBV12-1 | CASSHTRPGLPASDTQYF | TGTGCCAGCAGCCATACCCGACCGGGACTGCCTGCGTCAGATACGCAGTATTTT
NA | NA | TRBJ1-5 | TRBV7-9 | CASSSGSLTESNQPQHF | TGTGCCAGCAGCTCTGGGTCCCTGACCGAGAGCAATCAGCCCCAGCATTTT
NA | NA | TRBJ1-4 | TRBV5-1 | CASSLKGGGEGYEKLFF | TGCGCCAGCAGCTTGAAAGGTGGTGGGGAAGGGTATGAAAAACTGTTTTTT
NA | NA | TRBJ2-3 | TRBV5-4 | CASSFALSSTDTQYF | TGTGCCAGCAGCTTCGCACTATCTAGCACAGATACGCAGTATTTT
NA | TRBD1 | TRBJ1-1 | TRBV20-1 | CSANRGTEAFF | TGCAGTGCAAACAGGGGCACTGAAGCTTTCTTT